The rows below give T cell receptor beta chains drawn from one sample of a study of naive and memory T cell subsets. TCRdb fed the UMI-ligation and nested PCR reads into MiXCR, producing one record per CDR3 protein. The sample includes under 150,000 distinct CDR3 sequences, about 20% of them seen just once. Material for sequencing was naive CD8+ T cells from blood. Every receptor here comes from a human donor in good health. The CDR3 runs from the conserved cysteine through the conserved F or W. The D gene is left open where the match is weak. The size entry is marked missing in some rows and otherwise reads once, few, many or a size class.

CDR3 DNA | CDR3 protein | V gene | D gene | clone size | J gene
TGTGCCACCGGAGCGGCTCCAGAAGCTTTCTTT | CATGAAPEAFF | TRBV15 | NA | few | TRBJ1-1
TGTGCCAGCAGCCTTCTTGCGACAGGTTCCAGGGTACGCACCGGGGAGCTGTTTTTT | CASSLLATGSRVRTGELFF | TRBV27 | NA | few | TRBJ2-2
TGTGCCAGCAGCTTTGTCCTCCCGAGCTCCTATAATTCACCCCTCCACTTT | CASSFVLPSSYNSPLHF | TRBV7-8 | NA | few | TRBJ1-6
TGTGCCAGCAGTCGCGGTATAGGCTACACCTTC | CASSRGIGYTF | TRBV2 | NA | NA | TRBJ1-2
TGTGCCAGCAGCCAAGACAGGGTGGCTAATGAGCAGTTCTTC | CASSQDRVANEQFF | TRBV7-2 | TRBD1 | NA | TRBJ2-1
TGTGCCAGCAGCTTAGGAGTCGGTAGCGGGACAGAAGTCGTAGATGAGCAGTTCTTC | CASSLGVGSGTEVVDEQFF | TRBV7-6 | NA | few | TRBJ2-1
TGTGCCAGCAGCTGGGGAAAGGGGGTCAATGAGCAGTTCTTC | CASSWGKGVNEQFF | TRBV6-5 | NA | few | TRBJ2-1
TGTGCCAGCAGTGGGGGGCTTGCAAATTATGATGGCTACACCTTC | CASSGGLANYDGYTF | TRBV7-2 | NA | NA | TRBJ1-2
TGTGCCAGCAGTTCAAGACAGGGGGTGTTGAGCACAGATACGCAGTATTTT | CASSSRQGVLSTDTQYF | TRBV28 | TRBD1 | once | TRBJ2-3
TGTGCCAGCAGTTTCAGCCTAGCCAGATACAATGAGCAGTTCTTC | CASSFSLARYNEQFF | TRBV28 | NA | NA | TRBJ2-1
TGTGCCAGCAGCTTAGTGGTTGGTAGGGCTAGCGGGAGCTCCTACAATGAGCAGTTCTTC | CASSLVVGRASGSSYNEQFF | TRBV11-2 | TRBD2 | few | TRBJ2-1
TGTGCCAGCAGCTTCCGGACAGGGTTGCCTTACAATGAGCAGTTCTTC | CASSFRTGLPYNEQFF | TRBV7-9 | TRBD1 | NA | TRBJ2-1
TGTGCCACCAGCAGAGATCTTAACTATGGCTACACCTTC | CATSRDLNYGYTF | TRBV15 | NA | NA | TRBJ1-2
TGTGCCAGCAGCCATCTACAGGGGAAAAGCTACGAGCAGTACTTC | CASSHLQGKSYEQYF | TRBV14 | TRBD1 | many | TRBJ2-7
TGTGCCAGTAGTATCCGGATGGCCTACGAGCAGTACTTC | CASSIRMAYEQYF | TRBV19 | NA | NA | TRBJ2-7
TGTGCCAGCAGCTCCGCCCAAAACAGCAATACGCAGTATTTT | CASSSAQNSNTQYF | TRBV13 | NA | NA | TRBJ2-3
TGTGCCTGGAGTGGTTCGGGACGGGGCTCCTATGGCTACACCTTC | CAWSGSGRGSYGYTF | TRBV30 | NA | NA | TRBJ1-2
TGTGCCAGCAGTTTCTACCGGGAAAGCACAGATACGCAGTATTTT | CASSFYRESTDTQYF | TRBV12-3/TRBV12-4 | NA | few | TRBJ2-3
TGTGCCAGCTCACCATCCCGGGGCAGGAGCTCCTACGAGCAGTACTTC | CASSPSRGRSSYEQYF | TRBV18 | NA | few | TRBJ2-7
TGTGCCAGCAGCTTAGCAGGGTGGGGAGAGACCCAGTACTTC | CASSLAGWGETQYF | TRBV7-8 | NA | NA | TRBJ2-5
TGCGCCAGCAGCCCAGGGTCCCACCGATACGAGCAGTACTTC | CASSPGSHRYEQYF | TRBV5-1 | NA | few | TRBJ2-7
TGTGCCAGCAGCTTACCGACAGCCTCCTACGAGCAGTACTTC | CASSLPTASYEQYF | TRBV5-5 | NA | NA | TRBJ2-7
TGTGCCAGCAGCCCACCGGGACAGCACTACGAGCAGTACTTC | CASSPPGQHYEQYF | TRBV7-6 | TRBD1 | few | TRBJ2-7
TGTGCCAGCAGCAAAGATCGGTCGGGGCTTGACTACGAGCAGTACTTC | CASSKDRSGLDYEQYF | TRBV14 | NA | NA | TRBJ2-7
TGTGCCAGCAGTTACTCAAGTATACCAGGGGACTCCCACGGTTCCCCCTCCTACAATGAGCAGTTCTTC | CASSYSSIPGDSHGSPSYNEQFF | TRBV6-2/TRBV6-3 | NA | few | TRBJ2-1
TGTGCCAGCAGTTACCGGGTGACAGGGGACACTGAAGCTTTCTTT | CASSYRVTGDTEAFF | TRBV6-5 | TRBD1 | NA | TRBJ1-1
TGTGCCAGCAGCTCGGACCCGGACGGGAACACTGAAGCTTTCTTT | CASSSDPDGNTEAFF | TRBV5-4 | NA | NA | TRBJ1-1
TGTGCCAGCAGCCTGCCTGGGGCCAACGTCCTGACTTTC | CASSLPGANVLTF | TRBV14 | NA | NA | TRBJ2-6
TGCGCCAGCAGCTTGGAAGGGGGGGTTGGGACTGAAGCTTTCTTT | CASSLEGGVGTEAFF | TRBV5-1 | NA | NA | TRBJ1-1
TGCAGCGTTCCCCGCCAAAGGGACGAGCAGTACTTC | CSVPRQRDEQYF | TRBV29-1 | NA | NA | TRBJ2-7
TGCAGCGTGGAAGGACTAGCGGGAGTGGGCGAGCCAGCCTCCTACGAGCAGTACTTC | CSVEGLAGVGEPASYEQYF | TRBV29-1 | TRBD2 | NA | TRBJ2-7
TGTGCCAGCAGCCCGGAGGGGCAGCCTCCTGGCTACACCTTC | CASSPEGQPPGYTF | TRBV5-4 | NA | few | TRBJ1-2
TGTGCCAGCAGCCCTGGGGCAGGGGAAAACACTGAAGCTTTCTTT | CASSPGAGENTEAFF | TRBV12-3/TRBV12-4 | NA | once | TRBJ1-1
TGTGCCAGCAGCCCACCAGGGGCAGACCAAGAGACCCAGTACTTC | CASSPPGADQETQYF | TRBV7-9 | NA | few | TRBJ2-5
TGTGCCAGCAGCATCCGGACCCTCGGCCAGCCCCAGCATTTT | CASSIRTLGQPQHF | TRBV28 | NA | NA | TRBJ1-5
TGTGCCATCAGTCCGACAGATACCTACGAGCAGTACTTC | CAISPTDTYEQYF | TRBV10-3 | NA | NA | TRBJ2-7